This T cell receptor beta chain appears in the sequencing data of a study of T cell repertoires in MIS-A myocarditis. This clone was detected only a few times. The CDR3 is 14 amino acids. Germline loops: CDR1 SGHRS, CDR2 YFSETQ. Trimming stripped 4 bases from V and 3 bases from J, with 10 bases between. Profiled with immunoSEQ multiplex PCR; TCRdb holds only in-frame clones, not every one. The table has roughly 10,000 clones, about 80% seen once. This receptor was obtained from a man in his late teens or twenties with fulminant myocarditis from multisystem inflammatory syndrome in adults (MIS-A) after COVID-19. Input material: right ventricle heart tissue obtained at autopsy. The V and J genes are TRBV5-1 and TRBJ1-4; D might be TRBD1 (5 bases). The DNA for the CDR3 is TGCGCCAGCAGCGAGGGCAGGGCTAATGAAAAACTGTTTTTT. Amino acids: CASSEGRANEKLFF.